This T cell receptor beta chain was retrieved from a study of blood T cell repertoires in COVID-19. Libraries were prepared by immunoSEQ multiplex PCR; TCRdb keeps only in-frame clonotypes and omits some of them. The sample consists of approximately 210,000 clones, around 80% of them appearing once. What was sequenced was peripheral blood. The receptor was isolated from a woman in her thirties or forties with acute or convalescent COVID-19.

The CDR3 loop reads CASSQDRWTGELFF. CDR3 nucleotides: TGCGCCAGCAGCCAAGATCGGTGGACCGGGGAGCTGTTTTTT. The genes are TRBV4-3 and TRBJ2-2; D unresolved. The V gene lost 0 bases and the J gene lost 5 bases, with 7 bases spanning the gap. Germline CDR1 reads LGHNA; CDR2 reads YSLEER. The CDR3 contains 14 residues.